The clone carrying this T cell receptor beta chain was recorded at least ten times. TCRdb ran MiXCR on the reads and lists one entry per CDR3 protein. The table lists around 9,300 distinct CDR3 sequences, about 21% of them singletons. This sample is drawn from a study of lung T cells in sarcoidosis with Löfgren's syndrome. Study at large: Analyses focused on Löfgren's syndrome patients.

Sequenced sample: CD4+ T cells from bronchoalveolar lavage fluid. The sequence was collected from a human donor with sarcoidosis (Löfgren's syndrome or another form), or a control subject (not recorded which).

The DNA of the CDR3 is TGCAGTGCTAGTTGGGGTAGCAATCAGCCCCAGCATTTT. Amino acids: CSASWGSNQPQHF. This chain uses TRBV20-1 with TRBJ1-5; D uncertain. V gave up 3 bases and J gave up 0 bases, with 6 bases separating them. There are 13 residues in the CDR3. The germline CDR1 and CDR2 sequences are DFQATT and SNEGSKA (reference sequence).